This entry describes one T cell receptor beta chain. This record comes from a study of blood T cell repertoires in COVID-19. Whole-study context: Acute and convalescent COVID-19 samples came from the United States, Italy and Spain.

Original data processing: Amplification of reference gene primers provided the estimated nucleated cell counts. Clones were read by immunoSEQ multiplex PCR, and TCRdb kept only the in-frame ones, dropping some. The V and J calls and clone size were taken over from that table, and D and trimming were inferred from the DNA. Among approximately 130,000 clones listed, around 86% were seen once. The CDR3 totals 16 residues. The germline V gene has CDR1 LNHDA and CDR2 SQIVND (reference sequence). V was shortened by 7 bases and J by 0 bases, with 16 bases between the two germline ends. The source material was peripheral blood. This TCR was sampled from a woman in her forties or fifties who had recovered from COVID-19. The chain carries TRBV19 and TRBJ1-5, with D unclear. The CDR3 nucleotides read TGTGCCAGTATAGGTCTAGGAGAATATAGCAATCAGCCCCAGCATTTT. This gives the protein CASIGLGEYSNQPQHF.